This paragraph covers one T cell receptor (beta chain) sequence. Its antigen remains unidentified. CDR1 is KGHSH, CDR2 LQKENI, per germline. Trimming removed 3 bases at V and 2 bases at J, with 16 bases between. This CDR3 has 16 amino acids. This entry belongs to a study of a mutant IDH1 vaccine in newly diagnosed glioma. Across the whole study: Treated individuals were approximately 62% male and approximately 40% female, averaging about 42 years of age. Visit V12 was conducted at week 35 as the safety follow-up. Visit V13 came later, at week 47.

Time point in this sample: week 47, end of study. Doses comprised 300 ug of mutant IDH1 20-mer peptide each, plus topical imiquimod. The protocol was immunoSEQ multiplex PCR, while the TCRdb copy is restricted to in-frame clones and leaves out a portion. The repertoire holds tens of thousands of clones, with roughly 82% as singletons. The rearrangement links TRBV18 to TRBJ1-2; TRBD1 is a possible D gene (6 bases). This specimen consisted of PBMCs, obtained from a glioma patient whose treatment included an IDH1 peptide vaccine. This TCR was sampled from a man in his late teens or twenties with glioma. Some clones in this sample may be carry-over from other donors' samples. CDR3 sequence: CASSPSAGAKNYGYTF. CDR3 DNA sequence: TGTGCCAGCTCACCTAGTGCAGGGGCGAAAAACTATGGCTACACCTTC. The variable domain in full, completed from reference TRBV18 and TRBJ1-2, reads NAGVMQNPRHLVRRRGQEARLRCSPMKGHSHVYWYRQLPEEGLKFMVYLQKENIIDESGMPKERFSAEFPKEGPSILRIQQVVRGDSAAYFCASSPSAGAKNYGYTFGSGTRLTVV.